Presented here are 24 T cell receptor beta chains from one specimen sequenced in a study of blood T cell repertoires in COVID-19. Libraries were prepared by immunoSEQ multiplex PCR; TCRdb keeps only in-frame clonotypes and omits some of them. This table holds 200,000 to 250,000 clones, about 85% found once. The sequencing input was peripheral blood. The receptors here all came from a woman under 30 who had recovered from COVID-19.

The chain employs TRBV15 and TRBJ1-1; the match to TRBD1 covers 8 bases. This CDR3 is built from 16 residues. Germline CDR1 LNHNV, CDR2 YYDKDF (reference sequence). J gave up 6 bases and V 8 bases, and 17 bases lay outside the gene matches. CDR3 in amino acids: CATLDIPTGDGPEAFF. The DNA of the CDR3 is TGTGCCACCCTGGACATACCGACAGGGGATGGGCCTGAAGCTTTCTTT.

The chain carries TRBV9 and TRBJ2-5; D uncertain. Germline V CDR1 and CDR2: SGDLS, YYNGEE. V was clipped by 3 bases and J by 2 bases, with 8 bases between them. The CDR3 is 13 residues long. The CDR3 region has the DNA TGTGCCAGCAGCGCCCAGGAACAAGAGACCCAGTACTTC. It translates to CASSAQEQETQYF.

This clone is a singleton in its sample. V is TRBV28 and J is TRBJ1-4, with unresolved D. CDR1 and CDR2 (germline): MDHEN, SYDVKM. V was trimmed by 5 bases and J by 2 bases, leaving 9 bases between them. The CDR3 sequence is 14 residues long. CDR3 coding DNA: TGTGCCAGCAGTCCCCTGTCCACTAATGAAAAACTGTTTTTT. It codes for CASSPLSTNEKLFF.

This clone was counted a few times. The genes are TRBV30 and TRBJ1-1; 7 nucleotides line up with TRBD1. The CDR3 consists of 13 residues. V was pared by 3 bases and J by 3 bases, with 4 bases of the junction left unmatched. Germline V lookup: CDR1 GTSNPN, CDR2 SVGIG (reference sequence). CDR3 in DNA: TGTGCCTGGAGCACACAGGGGCACACTGAAGCTTTCTTT. Protein: CAWSTQGHTEAFF. The complete variable domain, with remaining parts taken from reference TRBV30 and TRBJ1-1, reads SQTIHQWPATLVQPVGSPLSLECTVEGTSNPNLYWYRQAAGRGLQLLFYSVGIGQISSEVPQNLSASRPQDRQFILSSKKLLLSDSGFYLCAWSTQGHTEAFFGQGTRLTVV.

This clone has a single count. This sequence joins TRBV3-1 (or the pseudogene TRBV3-2) and TRBJ1-2; no reliable D call. This CDR3 has 14 residues. Trimming left V 2 bases short and J 1 base short, with 8 bases between. Germline V gene lookup returns CDR1 LGHDT and CDR2 YNNKEL (reference sequence). CDR3 sequence reads: CASSQTARNYGYTF. CDR3 sequence (DNA): TGTGCCAGCAGCCAAACAGCCCGTAACTATGGCTACACCTTC.

The rearrangement links TRBV9 to TRBJ1-1; the D gene is possibly TRBD1 (5 bases). Trimming pared 3 bases from V and 5 bases from J, leaving 20 bases between. Germline loops: CDR1 SGDLS, CDR2 YYNGEE. The CDR3 covers 16 residues. CDR3: CASSAKAGLAGTEAFF. Written as DNA, the CDR3 is TGTGCCAGCAGCGCAAAGGCCGGGCTCGCAGGGACTGAAGCTTTCTTT.

The gene calls are TRBV9 and TRBJ2-1; tentatively, D is TRBD2 (6 bases). V dropped 0 bases and J dropped 1 base, with 11 bases sitting between them. Germline values: CDR1 SGDLS, CDR2 YYNGEE. The CDR3 is 16 residues long. This CDR3 is CASSVDLATSYNEQFF. The CDR3 region has the DNA TGTGCCAGCAGCGTAGATCTAGCGACTTCCTACAATGAGCAGTTCTTC.

The rearrangement links TRBV11-2 to TRBJ2-1, with 8 bases matching TRBD2. The CDR3 sequence is 17 residues long. Germline V gives CDR1 SGHAT, CDR2 FQNNGV. With 6 bases clipped from V and 4 bases from J, the junction kept 14 bases outside the gene matches. In DNA, the CDR3 is TGTGCCAGCAGAAAAGTGGGGTGGGGACTAGAATACAATGAGCAGTTCTTC. This sequence encodes CASRKVGWGLEYNEQFF.

The J gene is TRBJ2-2, the V gene TRBV13; unclear D gene. Germline V gene data show CDR1 as PRHDT and CDR2 as FYEKMQ (reference sequence). The germline V and J ends were trimmed by 5 bases and 1 base, with 8 bases remaining between them. This CDR3 is 14 amino acids long. Written as DNA, the CDR3 is TGTGCCAGCAGCCCTGAGAGGAACACCGGGGAGCTGTTTTTT. Translation: CASSPERNTGELFF.

The gene calls are TRBV15 and TRBJ2-5; D is possibly TRBD1 (5 bases). V was clipped by 5 bases and J by 9 bases, with 16 bases between them. The CDR3 loop spans 13 amino acids. Germline CDR1 LNHNV, CDR2 YYDKDF (reference sequence). The CDR3 nucleotides read TGTGCCACCAGCGCGGACACCTCCGTGGCCCAGTACTTC. This gives the protein CATSADTSVAQYF.

The genes are TRBV4-1 and TRBJ2-3; TRBD1 is a possible D gene (7 bases). The CDR3 is 15 residues long. The V end lost 2 bases, the J end lost 3 bases, and 12 bases lay between the germline ends. CDR1 MGHRA and CDR2 YSYEKL come from the germline V gene. The CDR3 loop is CASSQRRGRTDTQYF. The CDR3 DNA reads as TGCGCCAGCAGCCAAAGGAGGGGGCGAACAGATACGCAGTATTTT.

This chain uses TRBV6-5 with TRBJ2-6; D possibly corresponds to TRBD2 (5 bases). The CDR3 runs to 14 residues. Trimming left V 6 bases short and J 0 bases short, with 6 bases between. Per the germline V gene, CDR1 is MNHEY and CDR2 is SVGAGI. The CDR3 nucleotides are TGTGCCAGCAGGAGGGACTCTGGGGCCAACGTCCTGACTTTC. Protein product: CASRRDSGANVLTF.

CDR3 sequence reads: CASSPSFRDRFNNSPLHF. DNA of the CDR3: TGTGCCAGCAGCCCTAGTTTCCGGGACAGGTTCAATAATTCACCCCTCCACTTT. This chain uses TRBV7-3 with TRBJ1-6, with TRBD1 identical over 8 bases. From germline, CDR1 is SGHTA and CDR2 FQGTGA. The CDR3 extends over 18 amino acids. The V gene end was trimmed by 5 bases and the J gene end by 5 bases; junction bases not matched to a gene: 14.

The J gene is TRBJ1-2, the V gene TRBV4-1; 10 nucleotides align to TRBD1. The CDR3 extends over 14 amino acids. Germline values: CDR1 MGHRA, CDR2 YSYEKL. Trimming cost V 0 bases and J 8 bases; bases outside gene matches: 3. CDR3 in amino acids: CASSQEWDRGGYTF. The CDR3 nucleotides are TGCGCCAGCAGCCAAGAGTGGGACAGGGGAGGCTACACCTTC.

The J gene is TRBJ1-2, the V gene TRBV7-2, with D possibly TRBD1 on 5 matching bases. Deletions cut 5 bases from V and 8 bases from J, with 12 bases between. The CDR3 runs to 12 residues. Germline CDR1 SGHTA, CDR2 FQGNSA. The CDR3 region has the DNA TGTGCCAGCAGCGCGGACATGTACGGCTACACCTTC. It codes for CASSADMYGYTF.

The chain employs TRBV19 and TRBJ1-2, with D tentatively TRBD1 (6 bases). Germline V gives CDR1 LNHDA, CDR2 SQIVND (reference sequence). Between the trimmed V and J ends, which lost 5 bases and 0 bases, there was a span of 16 bases. The CDR3 is 16 amino acids. The CDR3 DNA sequence: TGTGCCAGTAGTCCAGACCGACAGGTTGCTAACTATGGCTACACCTTC. As protein: CASSPDRQVANYGYTF.

This chain connects TRBV7-3 to TRBJ2-1, with D possibly matching TRBD1 (5 bases). Trimming left V 1 base short and J 6 bases short, with 10 bases between. Germline CDR1 reads SGHTA; CDR2 reads FQGTGA. The CDR3 is 14 amino acids. The CDR3 loop reads CASSLMKGVNEQFF. In DNA, the CDR3 is TGTGCCAGCAGCTTAATGAAAGGGGTCAATGAGCAGTTCTTC. The full variable domain, its missing parts supplied by reference TRBV7-3 and TRBJ2-1, is GAGVSQTPSNKVTEKGKYVELRCDPISGHTALYWYRQSLGQGPEFLIYFQGTGAADDSGLPNDRFFAVRPEGSVSTLKIQRTERGDSAVYLCASSLMKGVNEQFFGPGTRLTVL.

About this clone: The junction shows a germline mismatch at one end, possibly a read error. This chain joins TRBV6-2 or TRBV6-3 and TRBJ1-2; 10 bases fit TRBD1. The germline CDR1 and CDR2 sequences are MNHEY and SVGEGT. The CDR3 consists of 14 residues. CDR3 DNA sequence: TGTGCCAGCAGTAACTCCGGGACAGGGGATGGCTACACCTTC. It yields the protein CASSNSGTGDGYTF.

The chain links TRBV2 to TRBJ2-7; 9 bases match TRBD1. V trimming: 5 bases; J trimming: 2 bases; junction bases outside the gene matches: 4. Germline V CDR1 and CDR2: SNHLY, FYNNEI. This CDR3 has 14 residues. The CDR3 DNA reads TGTGCCAGCAGTCTCGACAGGGGGGCCTACGAGCAGTACTTC. Translation: CASSLDRGAYEQYF.

CDR3 nucleotide sequence: TGTGCCAGCAGCTTAGCGTTTGGCGGGAGGGCCGTAGATACGCAGTATTTT. It encodes CASSLAFGGRAVDTQYF. This sequence joins TRBV7-2 and TRBJ2-3, with 9 positions matching TRBD2. Trimming took 0 bases from V and 5 from J; bases not matched to a gene: 9. The CDR3 is made up of 17 amino acids. Germline V gene data show CDR1 as SGHTA and CDR2 as FQGNSA. Together with reference TRBV7-2 and TRBJ2-3, the CDR3 gives the full variable domain: GAGVSQSPSNKVTEKGKDVELRCDPISGHTALYWYRQSLGQGLEFLIYFQGNSAPDKSGLPSDRFSAERTGGSVSTLTIQRTQQEDSAVYLCASSLAFGGRAVDTQYFGPGTRLTVL.

This clone was seen only once. This chain joins TRBV6-6 and TRBJ2-7; D may be TRBD1 (6 bases). Germline-derived CDR1 and CDR2 are MNHNY and SVGAGI (reference sequence). The CDR3 totals 20 residues. The V end lost 5 bases, the J end lost 1 base, and 30 bases lay between the germline ends. CDR3 DNA: TGTGCCAGCAGTCCGGGTGCTAACAGGGTTCCGCCCTACACTTCCTACGAGCAGTACTTC. Protein sequence: CASSPGANRVPPYTSYEQYF.

This chain connects TRBV13 to TRBJ1-2; 12 nucleotides align to TRBD1. The CDR3 loop spans 16 amino acids. The germline CDR1 and CDR2 sequences are PRHDT and FYEKMQ (reference sequence). Trimming cost V 1 base and J 7 bases; bases outside gene matches: 7. CDR3 bases: TGTGCCAGCAGCTTAGCGGGACAGGGGGCGTTTTTTGGCTACACCTTC. Its protein is CASSLAGQGAFFGYTF.

The chain is built from TRBV4-2 and TRBJ1-2; D is undetermined. Germline CDR1 is LGHNA and CDR2 is YNFKEQ. The CDR3 is made up of 13 amino acids. V was cut by 3 bases and J by 8 bases, with 13 bases left in between. CDR3 in DNA: TGTGCCAGCAGCCATCCCTATAACGAGGGCTACACCTTC. Encoded protein: CASSHPYNEGYTF.

The chain carries TRBV7-2 and TRBJ1-2; TRBD1 is a possible D gene (6 bases). Germline V gives CDR1 SGHTA, CDR2 FQGNSA. The length of the CDR3 is 14 residues. V was cut by 2 bases and J by 4 bases, with 11 bases left in between. For the CDR3, the DNA is TGTGCCAGCAGCTTAAACACAGGGAGCTATGGCTACACCTTC. Protein sequence: CASSLNTGSYGYTF.